This TCR beta chain was sequenced for a study of blood T cell repertoires in COVID-19. Study background: Acute-phase and convalescent COVID-19 samples originated in the United States, Italy and Spain. PBMCs, B-cell-depleted T cells, or T cells provided the cDNA or gDNA that made up the material.

The ends lost 0 bases at V and 4 bases at J; junction bases unmatched: 6. The CDR3 has 15 amino acids. The germline V gene has CDR1 GTSNPN and CDR2 SVGIG (reference sequence). Some clones are missing from TCRdb's copy, which holds only in-frame ones; the method was immunoSEQ multiplex PCR. The sample holds some 150,000 clones, roughly 82% seen once. This chain connects TRBV30 to TRBJ1-3; 7 nucleotides match TRBD1. The TCR comes from a woman aged 45-65 years in a cohort sampled during active or convalescent COVID-19. The sequencing input was peripheral blood. The CDR3 here is CAWSVKGAQGNTIYF. The CDR3 region has the DNA TGTGCCTGGAGTGTTAAGGGGGCGCAGGGAAACACCATATATTTT.